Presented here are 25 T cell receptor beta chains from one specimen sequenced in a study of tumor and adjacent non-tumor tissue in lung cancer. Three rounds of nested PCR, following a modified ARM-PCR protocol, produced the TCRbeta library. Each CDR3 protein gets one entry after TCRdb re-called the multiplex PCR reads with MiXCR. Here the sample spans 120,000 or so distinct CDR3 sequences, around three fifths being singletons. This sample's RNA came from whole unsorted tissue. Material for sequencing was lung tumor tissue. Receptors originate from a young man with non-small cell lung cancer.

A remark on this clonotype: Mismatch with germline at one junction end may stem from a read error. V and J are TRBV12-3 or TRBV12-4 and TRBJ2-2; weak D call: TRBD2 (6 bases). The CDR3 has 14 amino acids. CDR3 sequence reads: CASSSGIYTEELFF. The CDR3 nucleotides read TGTGCTAGCAGTAGCGGAATCTACACCGAGGAGCTGTTTTTT.

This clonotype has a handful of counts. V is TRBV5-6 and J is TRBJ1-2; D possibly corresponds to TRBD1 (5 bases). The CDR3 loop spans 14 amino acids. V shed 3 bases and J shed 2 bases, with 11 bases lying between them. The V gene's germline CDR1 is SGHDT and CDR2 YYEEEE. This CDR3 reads CASSSRGVNYGYTF. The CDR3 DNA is TGTGCCAGCAGCTCTAGGGGAGTAAACTATGGCTACACCTTC.

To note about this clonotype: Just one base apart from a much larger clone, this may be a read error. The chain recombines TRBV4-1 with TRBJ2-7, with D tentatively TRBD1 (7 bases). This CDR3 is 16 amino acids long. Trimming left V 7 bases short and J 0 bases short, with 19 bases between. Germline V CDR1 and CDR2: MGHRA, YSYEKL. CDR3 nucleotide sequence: TGCGCCAGCAACCGAGGAGGGGGCGGCGGCTCCTACGAGCAGTACTTC. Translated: CASNRGGGGGSYEQYF.

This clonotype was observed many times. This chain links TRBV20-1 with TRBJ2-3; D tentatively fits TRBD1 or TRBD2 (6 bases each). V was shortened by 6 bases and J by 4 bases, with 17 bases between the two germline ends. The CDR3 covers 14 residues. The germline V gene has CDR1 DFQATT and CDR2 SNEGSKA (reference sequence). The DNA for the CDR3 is TGCAGTGCATCCGGGGGCCACGGCCCAGATACGCAGTATTTT. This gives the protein CSASGGHGPDTQYF.

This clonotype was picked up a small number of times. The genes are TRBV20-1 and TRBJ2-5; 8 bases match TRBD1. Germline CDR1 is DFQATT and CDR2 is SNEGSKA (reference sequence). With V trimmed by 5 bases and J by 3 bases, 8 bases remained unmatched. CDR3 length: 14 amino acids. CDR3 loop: CSAATGTGEETQYF. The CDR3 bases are TGCAGTGCTGCTACAGGGACAGGTGAAGAGACCCAGTACTTC.

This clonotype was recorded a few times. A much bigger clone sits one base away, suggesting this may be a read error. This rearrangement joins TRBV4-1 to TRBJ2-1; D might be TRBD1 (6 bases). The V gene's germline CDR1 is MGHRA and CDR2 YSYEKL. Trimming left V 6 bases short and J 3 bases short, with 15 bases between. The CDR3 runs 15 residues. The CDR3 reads CASSPRTDLYNEQFF. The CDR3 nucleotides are TGCGCCAGCAGTCCCCGGACAGACCTCTACAATGAGCAGTTCTTC.

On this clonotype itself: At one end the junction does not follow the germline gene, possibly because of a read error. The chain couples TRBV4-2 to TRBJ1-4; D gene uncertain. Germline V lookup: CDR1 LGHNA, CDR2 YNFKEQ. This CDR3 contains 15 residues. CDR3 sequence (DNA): TGTGCCAGCAGCCATACCAAGGGAAGAGGAGAAAAACTGCTTTTT. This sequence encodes CASSHTKGRGEKLLF.

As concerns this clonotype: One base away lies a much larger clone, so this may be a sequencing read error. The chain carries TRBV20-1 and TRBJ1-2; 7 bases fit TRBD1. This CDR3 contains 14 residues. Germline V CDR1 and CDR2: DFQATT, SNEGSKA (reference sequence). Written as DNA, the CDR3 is TGCAGTGATAGAGATAGGGCAGGGGGACATGGCTACACCTTC. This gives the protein CSDRDRAGGHGYTF.

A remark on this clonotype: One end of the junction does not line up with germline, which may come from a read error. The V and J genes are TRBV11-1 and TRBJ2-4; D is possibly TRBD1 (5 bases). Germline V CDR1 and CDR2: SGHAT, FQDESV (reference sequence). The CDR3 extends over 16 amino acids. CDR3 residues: CASTHSGRAAKKIRYF. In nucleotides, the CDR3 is TGTGCCAGCACCCACTCAGGCAGGGCGGCCAAAAAGATTCGGTACTTC. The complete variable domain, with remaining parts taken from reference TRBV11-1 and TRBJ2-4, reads EAEVAQSPRYKITEKSQAVAFWCDPISGHATLYWYRQILGQGPELLVQFQDESVVDDSQLPKDRFSAERLKGVDSTLKIQPAELGDSAMYLCASTHSGRAAKKIRYFGAGTRLSVL.

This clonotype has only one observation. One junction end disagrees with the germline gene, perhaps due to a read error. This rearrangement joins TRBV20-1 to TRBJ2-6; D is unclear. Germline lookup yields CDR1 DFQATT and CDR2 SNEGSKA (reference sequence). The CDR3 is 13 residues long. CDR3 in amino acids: CSAISSEANVLTF. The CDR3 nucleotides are TGCAGTGCTATTAGCTCTGAGGCCAACGTCCTGACTTTC.

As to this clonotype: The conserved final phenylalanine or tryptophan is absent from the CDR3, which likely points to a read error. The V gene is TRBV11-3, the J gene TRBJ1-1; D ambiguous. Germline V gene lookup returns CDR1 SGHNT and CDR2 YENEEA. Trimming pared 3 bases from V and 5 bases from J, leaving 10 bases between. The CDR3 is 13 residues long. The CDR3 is CASSLIAGTEAFY. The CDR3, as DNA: TGTGCCAGCAGCTTGATCGCGGGAACTGAAGCTTTCTAT.

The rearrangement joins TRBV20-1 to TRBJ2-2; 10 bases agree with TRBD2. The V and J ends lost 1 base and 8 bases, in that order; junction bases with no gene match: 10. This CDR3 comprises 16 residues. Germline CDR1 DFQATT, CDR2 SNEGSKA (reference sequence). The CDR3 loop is CSARARTSGVGGELFF. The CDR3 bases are TGCAGTGCTAGAGCCCGGACTAGCGGAGTGGGTGGGGAGCTGTTTTTT.

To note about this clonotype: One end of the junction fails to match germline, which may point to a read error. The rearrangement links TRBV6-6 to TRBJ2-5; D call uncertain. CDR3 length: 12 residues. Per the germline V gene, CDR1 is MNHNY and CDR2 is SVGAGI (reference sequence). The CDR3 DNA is TGTACCAGCATGGGGAAGGGAGAGACCCAGTACTTC. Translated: CTSMGKGETQYF.

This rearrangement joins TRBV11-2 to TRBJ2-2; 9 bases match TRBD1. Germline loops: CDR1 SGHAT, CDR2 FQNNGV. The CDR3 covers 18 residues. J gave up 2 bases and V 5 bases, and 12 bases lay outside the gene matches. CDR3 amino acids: CASSPFPGDRENTGELFF. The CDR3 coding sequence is TGTGCCAGCAGCCCATTTCCGGGGGACAGGGAAAACACCGGGGAGCTGTTTTTT.

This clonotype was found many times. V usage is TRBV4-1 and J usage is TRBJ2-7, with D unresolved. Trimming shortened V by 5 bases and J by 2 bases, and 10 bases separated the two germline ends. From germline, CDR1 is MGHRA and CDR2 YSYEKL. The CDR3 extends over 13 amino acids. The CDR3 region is CASSKPATYEQYF. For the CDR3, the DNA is TGCGCCAGCAGCAAACCGGCGACCTACGAGCAGTACTTC.

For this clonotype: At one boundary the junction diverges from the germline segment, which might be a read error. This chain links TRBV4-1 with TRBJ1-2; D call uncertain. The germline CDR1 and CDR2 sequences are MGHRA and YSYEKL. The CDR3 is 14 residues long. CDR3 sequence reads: CASSRETSNYGYSF. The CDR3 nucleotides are TGCGCCAGCAGCCGGGAGACCTCTAACTATGGCTACTCCTTC.

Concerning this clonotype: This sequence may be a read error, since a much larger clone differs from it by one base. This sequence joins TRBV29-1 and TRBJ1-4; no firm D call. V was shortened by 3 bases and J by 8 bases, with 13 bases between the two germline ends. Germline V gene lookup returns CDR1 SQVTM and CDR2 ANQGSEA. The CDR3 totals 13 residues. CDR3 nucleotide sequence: TGCAGCGTTGAGTTGCCCCGGGCGGAAAAACTGTTTTTT. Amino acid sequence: CSVELPRAEKLFF.

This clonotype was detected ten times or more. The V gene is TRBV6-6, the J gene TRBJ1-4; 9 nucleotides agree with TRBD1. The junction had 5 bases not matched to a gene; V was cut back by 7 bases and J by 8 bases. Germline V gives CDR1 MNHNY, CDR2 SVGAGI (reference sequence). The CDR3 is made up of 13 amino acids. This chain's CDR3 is CASNGQGNEKLFF. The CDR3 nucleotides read TGTGCCAGCAACGGACAGGGGAACGAAAAACTGTTTTTT.

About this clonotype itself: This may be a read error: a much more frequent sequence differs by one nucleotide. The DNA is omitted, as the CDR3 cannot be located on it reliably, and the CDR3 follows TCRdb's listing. CDR3 amino acids: CASRFGQGNTEVFF. This chain uses TRBV7-9 with TRBJ1-1; TRBD1, the table's D call, lacks a check against the DNA. With termini counted, the CDR3 has 14 amino acids. CDR1 and CDR2 from the germline V gene are SEHNR and FQNEAQ (reference sequence).

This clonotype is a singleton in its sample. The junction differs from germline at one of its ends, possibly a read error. This chain's CDR3 is CAISLVQGANTGELFF. CDR3 coding DNA: TGTGCCATCAGCTTAGTGCAGGGGGCTAACACCGGGGAGCTGTTTTTT. The chain joins TRBV7-2 to TRBJ2-2, with 8 nucleotides matching TRBD1. The CDR3 loop spans 16 amino acids. Per the germline V gene, CDR1 is SGHTA and CDR2 is FQGNSA.

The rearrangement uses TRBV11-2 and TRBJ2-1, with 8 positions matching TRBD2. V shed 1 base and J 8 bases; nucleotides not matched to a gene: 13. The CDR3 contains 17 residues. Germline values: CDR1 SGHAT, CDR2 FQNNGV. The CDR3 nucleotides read TGTGCCAGCAGCTTAGGGGGACTAGTGGAGGGCAGGGATGAGCAGTTCTTC. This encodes CASSLGGLVEGRDEQFF.

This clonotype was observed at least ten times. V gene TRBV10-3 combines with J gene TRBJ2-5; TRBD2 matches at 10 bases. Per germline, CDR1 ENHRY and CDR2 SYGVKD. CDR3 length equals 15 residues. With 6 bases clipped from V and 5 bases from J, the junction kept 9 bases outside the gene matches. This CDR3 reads CAISALASGGETQYF. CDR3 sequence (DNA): TGTGCCATCAGCGCACTGGCTAGCGGGGGTGAGACCCAGTACTTC.

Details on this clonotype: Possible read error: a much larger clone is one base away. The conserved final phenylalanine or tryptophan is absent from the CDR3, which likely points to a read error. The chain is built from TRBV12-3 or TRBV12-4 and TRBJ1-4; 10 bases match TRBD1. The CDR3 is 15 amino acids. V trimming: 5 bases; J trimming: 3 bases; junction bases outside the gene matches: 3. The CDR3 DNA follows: TGTGCCAGCAGTCCGGGACAGGGGTCTAATGAAAAACTGTTTTCT. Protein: CASSPGQGSNEKLFS.

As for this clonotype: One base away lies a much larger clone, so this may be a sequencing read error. This CDR3 is CSARDGPRPYGQYF. The CDR3 region has the DNA TGCAGTGCTAGAGATGGGCCAAGGCCCTACGGGCAGTACTTC. This sequence joins TRBV20-1 and TRBJ2-7; D is unresolved. This CDR3 region has 14 residues. Germline loops: CDR1 DFQATT, CDR2 SNEGSKA (reference sequence).

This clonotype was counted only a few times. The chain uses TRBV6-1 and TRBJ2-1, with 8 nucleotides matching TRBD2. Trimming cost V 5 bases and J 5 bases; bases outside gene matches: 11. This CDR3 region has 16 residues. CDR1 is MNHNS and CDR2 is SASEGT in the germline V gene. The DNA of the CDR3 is TGTGCCAGCAGTTCGGGACTAACGGGGGGGCACAATGAGCAGTTCTTC. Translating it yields CASSSGLTGGHNEQFF.